Listed below are T cell receptor beta chains from one sample, sequenced in a study of T-cell memory formation after mild COVID-19. TCRdb analysed the 5' RACE reads with MiXCR anew, one entry per CDR3 protein. The table includes fewer than 500,000 distinct CDR3 sequences, 20% to 25% detected once. The sequencing sample was made of PBMCs or a T cell subset sorted from them (not recorded which). Every receptor here comes from an adult woman who had mild COVID-19 (a few samples of this study predate the infection). Cell type and time point are not known. The CDR3 runs from the conserved cysteine through the conserved F or W. D genes are given only for firm matches. Not every row has a clone size; where given, it reads once, few, many or a size class.

d_gene	v_gene	abundance	j_gene	CDR3aa	CDR3nt
TRBD2	TRBV6-1	-	TRBJ2-2	CARELLAGGSWTGELFF	TGTGCCAGGGAACTTCTAGCGGGAGGATCGTGGACCGGGGAGCTGTTTTTT
TRBD2	TRBV6-5	few	TRBJ2-1	CASSYGGGADPWQFF	TGTGCCAGCAGTTACGGCGGGGGGGCCGATCCTTGGCAGTTCTTC
-	TRBV29-1	many	TRBJ2-1	CSVDLVRGSNEQFF	TGCAGCGTTGATCTCGTTAGGGGTAGCAATGAGCAGTTCTTC
TRBD1	TRBV9	many	TRBJ2-7	CASNSGQGSYEQYF	TGTGCCAGCAATAGCGGACAGGGGTCATACGAGCAGTACTTC
-	TRBV5-1	many	TRBJ2-3	CASSLTRSTDTQYF	TGCGCCAGCAGCCTGACTAGGTCTACAGATACGCAGTATTTT
-	TRBV29-1	-	TRBJ1-1	CSVVPGNTEAFF	TGCAGCGTTGTCCCAGGGAACACTGAAGCTTTCTTT
-	TRBV6-1	few	TRBJ2-1	CASSQDPSSYNEQFF	TGTGCCAGCAGTCAGGACCCGAGCTCCTACAATGAGCAGTTCTTC
-	TRBV2	-	TRBJ2-7	CASSEWGPRPRQYF	TGTGCCAGCAGTGAATGGGGACCGCGGCCCCGGCAGTACTTC
-	TRBV5-1	few	TRBJ1-1	CASSKETENTEAFF	TGCGCCAGCAGTAAAGAAACAGAGAACACTGAAGCTTTCTTT
-	TRBV19	-	TRBJ2-1	CASSINPTGTRIKNNEQFF	TGTGCCAGTAGTATAAATCCGACCGGCACCAGGATAAAAAACAATGAGCAGTTCTTC
-	TRBV20-1	few	TRBJ2-6	CSARERESSGANVLTF	TGCAGTGCTAGAGAACGCGAAAGCTCTGGGGCCAACGTCCTGACTTTC
-	TRBV19	-	TRBJ1-5	CASKPRGGNQPQHF	TGTGCCAGTAAACCCCGCGGCGGGAATCAGCCCCAGCATTTT
-	TRBV12-3/TRBV12-4	many	TRBJ2-5	CASSYGEETQYF	TGTGCCAGCAGTTACGGCGAAGAGACCCAGTACTTC
TRBD1	TRBV24-1	-	TRBJ2-7	CATSDGAGTGGYEQYF	TGTGCCACCAGTGATGGGGCCGGGACAGGAGGGTACGAGCAGTACTTC
-	TRBV6-1	-	TRBJ2-7	CASSEFRDLYEQYF	TGTGCCAGCAGTGAGTTCCGGGACCTCTACGAGCAGTACTTC
-	TRBV24-1	-	TRBJ2-7	CATSDRRARAYEQYF	TGTGCCACCAGTGATAGGAGGGCCCGCGCCTACGAGCAGTACTTC